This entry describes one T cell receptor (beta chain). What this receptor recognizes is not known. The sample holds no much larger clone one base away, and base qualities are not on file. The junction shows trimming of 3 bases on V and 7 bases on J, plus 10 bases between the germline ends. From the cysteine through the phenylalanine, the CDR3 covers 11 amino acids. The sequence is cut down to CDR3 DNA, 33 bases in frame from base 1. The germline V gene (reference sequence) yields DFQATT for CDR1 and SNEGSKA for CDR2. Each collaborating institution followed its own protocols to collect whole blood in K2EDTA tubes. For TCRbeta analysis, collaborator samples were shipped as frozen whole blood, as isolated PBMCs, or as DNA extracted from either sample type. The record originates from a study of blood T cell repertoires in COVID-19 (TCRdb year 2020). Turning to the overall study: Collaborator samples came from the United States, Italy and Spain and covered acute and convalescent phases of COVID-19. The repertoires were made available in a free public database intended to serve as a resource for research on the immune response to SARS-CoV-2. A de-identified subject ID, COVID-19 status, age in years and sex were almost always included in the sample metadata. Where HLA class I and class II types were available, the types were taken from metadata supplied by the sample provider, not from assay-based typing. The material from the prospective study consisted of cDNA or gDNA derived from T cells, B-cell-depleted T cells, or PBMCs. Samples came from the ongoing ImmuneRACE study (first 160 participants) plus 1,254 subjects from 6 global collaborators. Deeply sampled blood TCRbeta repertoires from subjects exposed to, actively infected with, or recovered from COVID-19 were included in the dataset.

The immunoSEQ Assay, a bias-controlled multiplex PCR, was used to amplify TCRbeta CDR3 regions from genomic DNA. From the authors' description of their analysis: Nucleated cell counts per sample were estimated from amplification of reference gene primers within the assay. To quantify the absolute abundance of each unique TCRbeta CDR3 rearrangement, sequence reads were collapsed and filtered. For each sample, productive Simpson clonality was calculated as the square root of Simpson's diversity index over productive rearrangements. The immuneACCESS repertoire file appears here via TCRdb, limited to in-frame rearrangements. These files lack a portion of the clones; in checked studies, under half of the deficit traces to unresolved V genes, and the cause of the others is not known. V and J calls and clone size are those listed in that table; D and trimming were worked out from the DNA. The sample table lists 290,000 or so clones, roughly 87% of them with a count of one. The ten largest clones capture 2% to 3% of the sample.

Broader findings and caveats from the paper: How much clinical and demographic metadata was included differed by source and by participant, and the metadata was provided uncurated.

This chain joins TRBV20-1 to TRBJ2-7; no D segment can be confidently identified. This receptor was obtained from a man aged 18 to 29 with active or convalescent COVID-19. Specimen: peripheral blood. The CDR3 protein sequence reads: CSASVEREQYF. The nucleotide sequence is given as TGCAGTGCTAGTGTCGAGCGTGAGCAGTACTTC.